The 32 T cell receptor beta chains presented below share a single source sample, sequenced in a study of shared clonotypes between healthy human individuals. Selected positively for CCR7 and CD45RO-negative, naive CD8 cells excluded terminally differentiated effector memory CD45RA+ cells. Some clones are missing from TCRdb's copy, which holds only in-frame ones; the method was immunoSEQ multiplex PCR. Of hundreds of thousands of clones detected, about 92% appear once; the ten largest clones hold about 24%. Sample: naive CD8+ T cells sorted from blood. The receptors derive from a man aged 25 to 45 in good health.

This chain connects TRBV27 to TRBJ2-7, with D possibly called TRBD1 or TRBD2 (5 bases each). The length of the CDR3 is 15 residues. V was shortened by 6 bases and J by 2 bases, with 17 bases between the two germline ends. Germline V gene sequence: CDR1 MNHEY, CDR2 SMNVEV (reference sequence). CDR3 bases: TGTGCCAGCAGACTGACCGGGACGTCCGCCTACGAGCAGTACTTC. Translating it yields CASRLTGTSAYEQYF.

The gene calls are TRBV28 and TRBJ2-7; D unclear. V lost 2 bases and J lost 7, with 12 bases in between. Germline V gene sequence: CDR1 MDHEN, CDR2 SYDVKM. This CDR3 region has 13 residues. CDR3: CASSLGPGWEQYF. In DNA, the CDR3 is TGTGCCAGCAGTTTAGGCCCTGGTTGGGAGCAGTACTTC.

The chain combines TRBV29-1 with TRBJ1-1; D gene uncertain. This CDR3 region has 10 residues. Per germline, CDR1 SQVTM and CDR2 ANQGSEA. With 3 bases removed from V and 7 bases from J, the gap between germline ends came to 6 bases. The CDR3 protein is CSVEAGEAFF. The CDR3 DNA follows: TGCAGCGTTGAGGCCGGTGAAGCTTTCTTT.

At least ten counts were recorded for this clone. CDR3 loop: CASRYGLAGYYEQYF. CDR3 DNA sequence: TGTGCCAGCAGGTACGGGCTAGCGGGATACTACGAGCAGTACTTC. The chain recombines TRBV6-1 with TRBJ2-7, with TRBD2 identical over 9 bases. Looked up from germline, CDR1 is MNHNS and CDR2 is SASEGT. Losses at the gene ends were 6 bases for V and 3 bases for J; bases not matched to a gene: 9. This CDR3 has 15 amino acids.

The chain couples TRBV29-1 to TRBJ1-1; D is possibly TRBD1 (5 bases). The CDR3 is made up of 13 amino acids. Germline assignment: CDR1 SQVTM and CDR2 ANQGSEA. The V end lost 3 bases, the J end lost 2 bases, and 10 bases lay between the germline ends. Written as DNA, the CDR3 is TGCAGCGTTGACGGGGGGGACAACACTGAAGCTTTCTTT. It codes for CSVDGGDNTEAFF. Variable domain in full (rest from reference TRBV29-1 and TRBJ1-1): SAVISQKPSRDICQRGTSLTIQCQVDSQVTMMFWYRQQPGQSLTLIATANQGSEATYESGFVIDKFPISRPNLTFSTLTVSNMSPEDSSIYLCSVDGGDNTEAFFGQGTRLTVV.

The chain couples TRBV27 to TRBJ1-2; D not certain. Germline CDR1 and CDR2: MNHEY and SMNVEV (reference sequence). The CDR3 has 14 residues. V was trimmed by 3 bases and J by 2 bases, leaving 10 bases between them. CDR3 protein: CASSFDPANYGYTF. CDR3 nucleotides: TGTGCCAGCAGTTTTGATCCCGCCAACTATGGCTACACCTTC.

This clone was detected only once. The chain joins TRBV7-9 to TRBJ2-1; 16 bases are a match to TRBD2. Germline CDR1 is SEHNR and CDR2 is FQNEAQ (reference sequence). V shed 4 bases and J 7 bases; nucleotides not matched to a gene: 7. The CDR3 loop spans 17 amino acids. The CDR3 is CASSSGLAGGPRNEQFF. The CDR3 nucleotides are TGTGCCAGCAGCTCGGGACTAGCGGGAGGGCCCCGGAATGAGCAGTTCTTC.

J is TRBJ1-2 and V is TRBV7-9; D gene unclear. V was pared by 6 bases and J by 0 bases, with 5 bases between. Germline V gene sequence: CDR1 SEHNR, CDR2 FQNEAQ (reference sequence). The CDR3 sequence is 12 residues long. Here the CDR3 reads CASRQPNYGYTF. CDR3 DNA: TGTGCCAGCAGGCAGCCTAACTATGGCTACACCTTC.

For this clone: An end of the junction does not agree with germline; a read error may underlie this. This rearrangement joins TRBV7-7 to TRBJ2-7, with 7 bases that match TRBD2. Germline V gene sequence: CDR1 SSHAT, CDR2 FNYEAQ (reference sequence). This CDR3 is built from 15 residues. The CDR3 DNA reads as TGTGCTAGCAGCTCCGAAGCGGGATCCTCCTACGAGCAGTACTTC. Translated: CASSSEAGSSYEQYF.

The chain employs TRBV5-1 and TRBJ1-2; no clear D gene. CDR1 and CDR2 (germline): SGHRS, YFSETQ. The length of the CDR3 is 18 residues. V lost 0 bases, J lost 3 bases, and 21 bases lay in between. In DNA form, the CDR3 reads TGCGCCAGCAGCTTGGTCGGGAGTGGGTTTGCGGGTGACTATGGCTACACCTTC. It codes for CASSLVGSGFAGDYGYTF. The full variable domain, completed using reference TRBV5-1 and TRBJ1-2, is KAGVTQTPRYLIKTRGQQVTLSCSPISGHRSVSWYQQTPGQGLQFLFEYFSETQRNKGNFPGRFSGRQFSNSRSEMNVSTLELGDSALYLCASSLVGSGFAGDYGYTFGSGTRLTVV.

The chain has TRBV6-5 and TRBJ1-1; D remains ambiguous. This CDR3 is 16 amino acids long. Per the germline V gene, CDR1 is MNHEY and CDR2 is SVGAGI. Trimming left V 0 bases short and J 2 bases short, with 13 bases between. CDR3 in amino acids: CASSYSEAAFNTEAFF. CDR3 sequence (DNA): TGTGCCAGCAGTTACTCGGAGGCCGCGTTTAACACTGAAGCTTTCTTT.

The rearrangement links TRBV4-2 to TRBJ2-1; D is perhaps TRBD2 (5 bases). V was cut by 0 bases and J by 7 bases, with 19 bases left in between. This CDR3 comprises 17 residues. The germline gives CDR1 LGHNA, CDR2 YNFKEQ. The DNA for the CDR3 is TGTGCCAGCAGCCAAGATATTTTAACTAGGAATGGGAATGAGCAGTTCTTC. Encoded protein: CASSQDILTRNGNEQFF.

As for this clone: Other DNA sequences within the sample encode an identical CDR3. The chain recombines TRBV14 with TRBJ2-7; D unresolved. Trimming took 3 bases from V and 0 from J, leaving 3 bases between them. Germline V gene lookup returns CDR1 SGHDN and CDR2 FVKESK. The CDR3 length is 12 residues. CDR3 in DNA: TGTGCCAGCAGCCAGGGCTCCTACGAGCAGTACTTC. The encoded protein is CASSQGSYEQYF.

V and J are TRBV5-1 and TRBJ2-5, with D tentatively TRBD1 or TRBD2 (5 bases each). The CDR3 consists of 16 residues. Germline CDR1 is SGHRS and CDR2 is YFSETQ. Trimming cost V 0 bases and J 4 bases, with 16 bases left between them. The CDR3 spells CASSLASVGEGETQYF. CDR3 bases: TGCGCCAGCAGCTTGGCATCGGTGGGGGAAGGAGAGACCCAGTACTTC.

Of note for this clone: One base separates it from a far larger clone, so it is likely a read error. This specimen includes other DNA sequences encoding the same CDR3. The chain uses TRBV4-1 and TRBJ2-7, with D perhaps TRBD1 (5 bases). The CDR3 extends over 16 amino acids. Germline loops: CDR1 MGHRA, CDR2 YSYEKL. CDR3 bases: TGCGCCAGCAGTCAAGAATTAGGGGCGCTTAATTACGAGCAGTACTTC. Protein sequence: CASSQELGALNYEQYF.

The chain carries TRBV28 and TRBJ1-2; D remains ambiguous. The CDR3 length is 15 residues. V was trimmed by 3 bases and J by 4 bases, leaving 15 bases between them. Germline assignment: CDR1 MDHEN and CDR2 SYDVKM. The CDR3 sequence is CASSFLSGTRYGYTF. In DNA, the CDR3 is TGTGCCAGCAGTTTTCTGTCGGGTACCCGCTATGGCTACACCTTC.

The chain combines TRBV5-4 with TRBJ1-1, with D unclear. From germline, CDR1 is SGHNT and CDR2 YYREEE (reference sequence). V lost 1 base and J 7 bases, leaving 11 bases between the germline ends. CDR3 size: 13 residues. The CDR3 protein is CASSLRRMDEAFF. CDR3 nucleotides: TGTGCCAGCAGCTTGCGCAGAATGGATGAAGCTTTCTTT.

The gene calls are TRBV7-6 and TRBJ2-6; D not certain. Germline CDR1 SGHVS, CDR2 FNYEAQ. The CDR3 is 16 amino acids. Deletions cut 2 bases from V and 2 bases from J, with 10 bases between. The CDR3 nucleotides read TGTGCCAGCAGCTTATTGGGCATCCCTGGGGCCAACGTCCTGACTTTC. Translated: CASSLLGIPGANVLTF.

This chain links TRBV27 with TRBJ2-7; D perhaps matches TRBD2 (7 bases). Germline CDR1 is MNHEY and CDR2 is SMNVEV (reference sequence). With 8 bases removed from V and 7 bases from J, the gap between germline ends came to 27 bases. This CDR3 contains 16 residues. Here the CDR3 DNA reads TGTGCCAGCGAAGGGAGTGGGGGGGGGCGATTACGGGAGCAGTACTTC. It is translated as CASEGSGGGRLREQYF.

The CDR3 bases are TGTGCCAGCAGCTTAACTGGAGGGATATCGGGGGAGCAGTACTTC. It yields the protein CASSLTGGISGEQYF. The rearrangement joins TRBV7-3 to TRBJ2-7; D is perhaps TRBD2 (6 bases). V dropped 0 bases and J dropped 7 bases, with 16 bases sitting between them. The CDR3 spans 15 residues. Looked up from germline, CDR1 is SGHTA and CDR2 is FQGTGA. Full variable domain (outside the CDR3, taken from reference TRBV7-3 and TRBJ2-7): GAGVSQTPSNKVTEKGKYVELRCDPISGHTALYWYRQSLGQGPEFLIYFQGTGAADDSGLPNDRFFAVRPEGSVSTLKIQRTERGDSAVYLCASSLTGGISGEQYFGPGTRLTVT.

CDR3 protein: CATRDRGGRELFF. CDR3 nucleotides: TGTGCCACCAGGGACAGGGGAGGGCGAGAGCTGTTTTTT. The chain has TRBV10-3 and TRBJ2-2, with 10 bases fitting TRBD1. Germline V gene data show CDR1 as ENHRY and CDR2 as SYGVKD. This CDR3 is built from 13 residues. J was trimmed by 11 bases and V by 10 bases; bases with no gene match: 10.

The rearrangement links TRBV9 to TRBJ2-2; D might be TRBD1 (5 bases). V lost 4 bases and J lost 4, with 5 bases in between. Germline values: CDR1 SGDLS, CDR2 YYNGEE. This CDR3 comprises 12 residues. Here the CDR3 reads CASSQGTGELFF. CDR3 in DNA: TGTGCCAGCAGCCAGGGCACCGGGGAGCTGTTTTTT.

J is TRBJ1-4 and V is TRBV6-6; 8 positions agree with TRBD1. Trimming took 6 bases from V and 5 from J; bases not matched to a gene: 8. Germline V gene sequence: CDR1 MNHNY, CDR2 SVGAGI (reference sequence). The CDR3 loop spans 15 amino acids. CDR3 protein: CASSDVQGENEKLFF. The DNA for the CDR3 is TGTGCCAGCAGCGACGTACAGGGGGAAAATGAAAAACTGTTTTTT.

The chain couples TRBV5-4 to TRBJ2-1; 9 bases align to TRBD2. This CDR3 has 15 residues. CDR1 and CDR2 from the germline V gene are SGHNT and YYREEE (reference sequence). Unmatched junction bases numbered 3, after V lost 0 bases and J lost 5 bases. In nucleotides, the CDR3 is TGTGCCAGCAGCTTGGTAGCTAGCGGGGACAATGAGCAGTTCTTC. This codes for CASSLVASGDNEQFF.

This rearrangement joins TRBV27 to TRBJ2-7, with 8 bases matching TRBD1. The CDR3 totals 14 residues. The V gene end was trimmed by 4 bases and the J gene end by 3 bases; junction bases not matched to a gene: 5. Looked up from germline, CDR1 is MNHEY and CDR2 is SMNVEV (reference sequence). CDR3 nucleotide sequence: TGTGCCAGCAGTTCCTGGACAGGGAACTACGAGCAGTACTTC. Protein: CASSSWTGNYEQYF.

The V gene is TRBV27, the J gene TRBJ2-7; 7 nucleotides align to TRBD2. V shed 6 bases and J 5 bases; nucleotides not matched to a gene: 10. The length of the CDR3 is 14 residues. Germline V CDR1 and CDR2: MNHEY, SMNVEV (reference sequence). CDR3 sequence reads: CASRWAGEGDEQYF. CDR3 DNA sequence: TGTGCCAGCAGGTGGGCGGGAGAGGGCGACGAGCAGTACTTC.

This rearrangement joins TRBV7-9 to TRBJ2-1; D possibly matches TRBD1 or TRBD2 (5 bases each). This CDR3 comprises 15 residues. Germline values: CDR1 SEHNR, CDR2 FQNEAQ (reference sequence). Trimming took 3 bases from V and 4 from J, leaving 13 bases between them. The CDR3 loop is CASSLVQGEYNEQFF. Here the CDR3 DNA reads TGTGCCAGCAGCTTGGTCCAGGGAGAGTACAATGAGCAGTTCTTC.

This chain connects TRBV19 to TRBJ2-2; tentatively, D is TRBD2 (6 bases). Germline CDR1 LNHDA, CDR2 SQIVND (reference sequence). V lost 2 bases to trimming and J lost 4 bases, with 14 bases between them. The length of the CDR3 is 16 residues. The CDR3 loop reads CASSIIGPGSTGELFF. As DNA, the CDR3 is TGTGCCAGTAGTATAATCGGGCCCGGGAGCACCGGGGAGCTGTTTTTT.

This chain uses TRBV19 with TRBJ1-4; D might be TRBD1 (5 bases). This CDR3 is 20 amino acids long. The germline V gene has CDR1 LNHDA and CDR2 SQIVND (reference sequence). Trimming left V 2 bases short and J 0 bases short, with 22 bases between. The CDR3 protein is CASSIIPIMRGDATNEKLFF. The DNA of the CDR3 is TGTGCCAGTAGTATAATCCCGATAATGCGGGGGGACGCAACTAATGAAAAACTGTTTTTT.

The chain recombines TRBV7-8 with TRBJ1-2, with TRBD1 matching over 9 bases. The CDR3 extends over 14 amino acids. The V segment lost 6 bases and the J segment 7 bases; nucleotides outside the gene matches: 9. Germline CDR1 is SGHVS and CDR2 is FQNEAQ. The CDR3 sequence is CASRGTGTGLGYTF. The CDR3 DNA is TGTGCCAGCAGGGGGACCGGGACAGGGCTTGGCTACACCTTC.

The chain has TRBV30 and TRBJ2-7, with D possibly matching TRBD2 (6 bases). This CDR3 has 12 amino acids. V was clipped by 6 bases and J by 3 bases, with 12 bases between them. Per the germline V gene, CDR1 is GTSNPN and CDR2 is SVGIG (reference sequence). The CDR3 nucleotides are TGTGCCTGTCGGAGGGCAGTCTACGAGCAGTACTTC. This translates into CACRRAVYEQYF.

The rearrangement joins TRBV15 to TRBJ2-4; D possibly corresponds to TRBD1 (6 bases). The length of the CDR3 is 13 residues. Germline loops: CDR1 LNHNV, CDR2 YYDKDF (reference sequence). With 3 bases removed from V and 14 bases from J, the gap between germline ends came to 17 bases. The CDR3 sequence is CATSSPEGEQKYF. The CDR3 DNA follows: TGTGCCACCAGCAGTCCCGAGGGGGAGCAAAAGTACTTC.